This paragraph covers one TCR beta chain sequence. Its antigen remains unidentified. This sample is part of a study of cytomegalovirus exposure and HLA in healthy donors. The PCR used 60 Vbeta and 13 Jbeta primers. The assay was immunoSEQ multiplex PCR, and TCRdb's table has in-frame clones only and misses some. There are approximately 150,000 clones in the sample; 80% to 90% occur only once, and 3.5% to 5.5% lies in the top ten. Whole-study findings and limits: Other equally common chains were less clonally expanded than HLA-associated TCR beta chains, a later analysis showed.

The source material was PBMCs. This clonotype originated in a woman aged 40 to 50 in good health and CMV-seropositive.

The CDR3 protein is CASSLMVGGDTQYF. The CDR3 DNA follows: TGTGCCAGCAGTTTAATGGTGGGAGGAGATACGCAGTATTTT. The V and J genes are TRBV28 and TRBJ2-3; a weak D match, TRBD2 (6 bases). Germline V gene sequence: CDR1 MDHEN, CDR2 SYDVKM. V lost 2 bases to trimming and J lost 5 bases, with 11 bases between them. CDR3 length: 14 amino acids.